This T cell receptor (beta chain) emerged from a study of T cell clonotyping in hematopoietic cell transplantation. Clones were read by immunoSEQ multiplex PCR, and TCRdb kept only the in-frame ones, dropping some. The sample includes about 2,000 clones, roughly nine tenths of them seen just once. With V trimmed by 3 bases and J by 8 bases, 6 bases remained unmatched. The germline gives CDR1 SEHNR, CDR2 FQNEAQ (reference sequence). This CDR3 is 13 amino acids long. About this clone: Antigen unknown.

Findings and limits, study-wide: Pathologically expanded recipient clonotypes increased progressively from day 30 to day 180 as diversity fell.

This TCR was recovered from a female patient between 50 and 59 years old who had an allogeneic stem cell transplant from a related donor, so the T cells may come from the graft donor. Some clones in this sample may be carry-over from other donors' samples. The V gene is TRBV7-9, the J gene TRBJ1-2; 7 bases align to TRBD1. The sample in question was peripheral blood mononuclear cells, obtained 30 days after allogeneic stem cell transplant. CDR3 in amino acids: CASSFTQGEGYTF. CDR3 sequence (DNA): TGTGCCAGCAGCTTCACTCAGGGGGAAGGCTACACCTTC.